A single sample is the source of the 30 T cell receptor beta chains below, sequenced in a study of CD8 T cells in ankylosing spondylitis. No antigen has been identified for these receptors. TCRdb independently ran MiXCR on the 5' RACE reads; one entry per CDR3 protein. The sample consists of fewer than 550,000 distinct CDR3 sequences, approximately 5% of them appearing once. Whole-study results and caveats: Ankylosing spondylitis blood appeared to carry a characteristic TCR beta motif of several highly homologous variants.

Sequenced sample: blood, either unsorted or a sorted T cell fraction (not recorded which). These receptors came from a male donor with ankylosing spondylitis.

This clonotype has a count of ten or more. The CDR3 nucleotides are TGCGCCAGCAGCTTGGGCACGGTTATAGCCAAAAACATTCAGTACTTC. Translation gives CASSLGTVIAKNIQYF. This chain joins TRBV5-1 and TRBJ2-4; D not resolved. Between the trimmed V and J ends, which lost 0 bases and 0 bases, there was a span of 10 bases. This CDR3 is built from 16 residues. The germline V gene has CDR1 SGHRS and CDR2 YFSETQ.

Only a few counts were recorded for this clonotype. The chain employs TRBV7-9 and TRBJ2-1, with a tentative D call TRBD1 (5 bases). Germline values: CDR1 SEHNR, CDR2 FQNEAQ (reference sequence). CDR3 length equals 17 residues. Between the trimmed V and J ends, which lost 1 base and 4 bases, there was a span of 17 bases. The CDR3 sequence: CASSLVTGYIGYNEQFF. CDR3 nucleotide sequence: TGTGCCAGCAGCTTAGTTACAGGATATATAGGATACAATGAGCAGTTCTTC. Filled out from reference TRBV7-9 and TRBJ2-1, the complete variable domain reads DTGVSQNPRHKITKRGQNVTFRCDPISEHNRLYWYRQTLGQGPEFLTYFQNEAQLEKSRLLSDRFSAERPKGSFSTLEIQRTEQGDSAMYLCASSLVTGYIGYNEQFFGPGTRLTVL.

This clonotype has ten or more counts. V usage is TRBV29-1 and J usage is TRBJ1-2; 7 bases agree with TRBD1. The CDR3 extends over 12 amino acids. CDR1 SQVTM and CDR2 ANQGSEA come from the germline V gene. The J segment lost 4 bases and the V segment lost 5 bases, leaving 4 bases of the junction unmatched. This CDR3 is CSVPQGTYGYTF. The CDR3 nucleotides read TGCAGCGTTCCACAGGGGACCTATGGCTACACCTTC.

This clonotype appeared a few times. The chain is built from TRBV9 and TRBJ1-3; the D is unclear. This CDR3 is built from 15 residues. Germline assignment: CDR1 SGDLS and CDR2 YYNGEE. Trimming took 4 bases from V and 4 from J, leaving 15 bases between them. The DNA for the CDR3 is TGTGCCAGCAGCCCGAGGGCGGGCTCCGGAAACACCATATATTTT. Translating gives CASSPRAGSGNTIYF.

The CDR3 region has the DNA TGTGCCAGCAGGGGTCTGGGGGCTGAAGAGCAGTACTTC. Translating it yields CASRGLGAEEQYF. The chain joins TRBV6-6 to TRBJ2-7; D is possibly TRBD1 (6 bases). Per the germline V gene, CDR1 is MNHNY and CDR2 is SVGAGI (reference sequence). The CDR3 covers 13 residues. V lost 6 bases to trimming and J lost 7 bases, with 16 bases between them.

In its sample, this clonotype was seen many times. CDR3 sequence reads: CASSVEGELFF. CDR3 nucleotide sequence: TGCGCCAGCAGCGTCGAAGGGGAGCTGTTTTTT. The V gene is TRBV5-1, the J gene TRBJ2-2, with D unresolved. The CDR3 length is 11 residues. Germline V gene sequence: CDR1 SGHRS, CDR2 YFSETQ. With 4 bases removed from V and 8 bases from J, the gap between germline ends came to 6 bases.

Ten or more counts support this clonotype. The chain employs TRBV15 and TRBJ2-3; D remains ambiguous. Trimming left V 1 base short and J 2 bases short, with 1 base between. The germline gives CDR1 LNHNV, CDR2 YYDKDF (reference sequence). The CDR3 sequence is 12 residues long. The CDR3 DNA is TGTGCCACCAGCAGAGTCACAGATACGCAGTATTTT. This codes for CATSRVTDTQYF.

This clonotype showed up many times. In DNA, the CDR3 is TGTGCCAGCAGTGGGGACGGGTGGACTGAAGCTTTCTTT. Encoded protein: CASSGDGWTEAFF. The rearrangement uses TRBV28 and TRBJ1-1; possible D gene TRBD1, 5 bases. The V end lost 5 bases, the J end lost 5 bases, and 12 bases lay between the germline ends. Germline assignment: CDR1 MDHEN and CDR2 SYDVKM. The CDR3 totals 13 residues.

This clonotype was observed a handful of times. V gene TRBV28 combines with J gene TRBJ2-7, with 8 bases matching TRBD1. The CDR3 consists of 16 residues. The germline V gene encodes CDR1 MDHEN and CDR2 SYDVKM. V shed 5 bases and J 4 bases; nucleotides not matched to a gene: 13. CDR3 bases: TGTGCCAGCAGTGTTCCCGGGACAGGTCCCTCTTACGAGCAGTACTTC. It is translated as CASSVPGTGPSYEQYF.

The chain joins TRBV7-2 to TRBJ2-3; D is possibly TRBD2 (5 bases). This CDR3 comprises 15 residues. V gave up 1 base and J gave up 9 bases, with 17 bases separating them. From germline, CDR1 is SGHTA and CDR2 FQGNSA. CDR3 protein: CASSLVAGPASTQYF. CDR3 nucleotide sequence: TGTGCCAGCAGCTTAGTTGCGGGCCCTGCGAGCACGCAGTATTTT.

Ten or more counts support this clonotype. This chain links TRBV12-3 or TRBV12-4 with TRBJ1-6; no firm D call. This CDR3 is built from 12 residues. The ends were cut back, 6 bases at V and 12 bases at J, with 12 bases in the middle. The CDR3 DNA follows: TGTGCCAGCAGCCCCGCGGTGGGACCCCTCCACTTT. Encoded protein: CASSPAVGPLHF.

The table lists this clonotype with many counts. The chain has TRBV4-1 and TRBJ2-1; 8 bases fit TRBD2. This CDR3 spans 16 amino acids. V shed 6 bases and J 4 bases; nucleotides not matched to a gene: 11. CDR1 is MGHRA and CDR2 is YSYEKL in the germline V gene. CDR3 sequence reads: CASRGVGTRSYNEQFF. As DNA, the CDR3 is TGCGCCAGCAGGGGGGTCGGGACTAGGTCGTACAATGAGCAGTTCTTC.

This clonotype came up many times. This chain connects TRBV5-1 to TRBJ1-1; 8 nucleotides align to TRBD1. J lost 6 bases, V lost 4 bases, and 5 bases had no gene match. Germline V gene data show CDR1 as SGHRS and CDR2 as YFSETQ. The CDR3 covers 13 residues. The DNA of the CDR3 is TGCGCCAGCAGCCCCGGACAGGGCCCTGAAGCTTTCTTT. This codes for CASSPGQGPEAFF.

This clonotype was seen ten or more times. The chain has TRBV5-1 and TRBJ2-2, with D possibly called TRBD1 or TRBD2 (6 bases each). Deletions cut 5 bases from V and 0 bases from J, with 17 bases between. CDR1 and CDR2 from the germline V gene are SGHRS and YFSETQ. This CDR3 is built from 17 residues. The CDR3 DNA sequence: TGCGCCAGCAGGATGAAATTGGGGGGCTCGAACACCGGGGAGCTGTTTTTT. It encodes CASRMKLGGSNTGELFF. The full variable domain, completed using reference TRBV5-1 and TRBJ2-2, is KAGVTQTPRYLIKTRGQQVTLSCSPISGHRSVSWYQQTPGQGLQFLFEYFSETQRNKGNFPGRFSGRQFSNSRSEMNVSTLELGDSALYLCASRMKLGGSNTGELFFGEGSRLTVL.

This clonotype has ten or more counts. The genes are TRBV12-3 or TRBV12-4 and TRBJ1-5; D uncertain. The CDR3 extends over 14 amino acids. V shed 3 bases and J shed 4 bases, with 10 bases lying between them. The CDR3, as DNA: TGTGCCAGCAGTTTTGGGCGGTTAAATCAGCCCCAGCATTTT. Translating it yields CASSFGRLNQPQHF.

This clonotype was recorded many times. V is TRBV6-5 and J is TRBJ1-2; D is unresolved. Trimming took off 3 bases at V and 8 bases at J, with 16 bases between the two ends. CDR1 and CDR2 (germline): MNHEY, SVGAGI. The CDR3 sequence is 14 residues long. This CDR3 is CASSYFYHSGGYTF. CDR3 nucleotide sequence: TGTGCCAGCAGTTATTTCTATCACAGCGGCGGCTACACCTTC.

This clonotype was found many times. V gene TRBV20-1 combines with J gene TRBJ1-5, with 8 bases aligning to TRBD1. The CDR3 runs to 15 residues. The J segment lost 3 bases and the V segment lost 5 bases, leaving 9 bases of the junction unmatched. Germline assignment: CDR1 DFQATT and CDR2 SNEGSKA (reference sequence). The CDR3 loop is CSASGGALVNQPQHF. The CDR3 nucleotides read TGCAGTGCTTCAGGGGGCGCCTTGGTCAATCAGCCCCAGCATTTT.

This clonotype appeared many times. CDR3 loop: CASSLAKTSDHGYTF. Written as DNA, the CDR3 is TGTGCCAGCAGCTTAGCTAAAACCTCGGACCATGGCTACACCTTC. The V and J genes are TRBV7-9 and TRBJ1-2; D call uncertain. CDR3 length: 15 amino acids. Germline CDR1 reads SEHNR; CDR2 reads FQNEAQ (reference sequence). The V and J ends lost 0 bases and 6 bases respectively, with 14 bases between them.

Many counts were recorded for this clonotype. This chain uses TRBV6-5 with TRBJ1-2; D unresolved. The CDR3 totals 14 residues. CDR1 and CDR2 (germline): MNHEY, SVGAGI. V was cut by 2 bases and J by 1 base, with 8 bases left in between. For the CDR3, the DNA is TGTGCCAGCAGTTACACCATGGGTAACTATGGCTACACCTTC. Its protein product is CASSYTMGNYGYTF.

The chain is built from TRBV18 and TRBJ2-7; D gene ambiguous. The V and J ends lost 2 bases and 1 base respectively, with 9 bases between them. CDR3 length: 14 amino acids. The germline V gene has CDR1 KGHSH and CDR2 LQKENI. The CDR3: CASSPSLESYEQYF. The CDR3 region has the DNA TGTGCCAGCTCACCAAGTCTCGAATCCTACGAGCAGTACTTC.

This clonotype was recorded many times. The J gene is TRBJ1-1, the V gene TRBV10-3, with D uncertain. Trimming took off 7 bases at V and 0 bases at J, with 9 bases between the two ends. Germline V gives CDR1 ENHRY, CDR2 SYGVKD. The CDR3 has 13 residues. CDR3 in amino acids: CAITDRLNTEAFF. CDR3 in DNA: TGTGCCATCACAGACCGCCTGAACACTGAAGCTTTCTTT.

This clonotype showed up many times. One end of the junction varies from germline; a read error may be responsible. V usage is TRBV20-1 and J usage is TRBJ2-7; D tentatively reads TRBD1 or TRBD2 (5 bases each). The CDR3 extends over 15 amino acids. The germline CDR1 and CDR2 sequences are DFQATT and SNEGSKA (reference sequence). The CDR3 sequence: CSAGDRDAAFYEQYF. The CDR3 DNA is TGCAGTGCTGGAGACCGGGACGCGGCCTTCTACGAGCAGTACTTC.

Ten or more counts support this clonotype. The CDR3 DNA is TGCGCCAGCAGCTTAGGGGTGAATTCACCCCTCCACTTT. It translates to CASSLGVNSPLHF. The chain carries TRBV5-1 and TRBJ1-6, with TRBD1 as a possible D gene (5 bases). Germline-derived CDR1 and CDR2 are SGHRS and YFSETQ. This CDR3 is built from 13 residues. V lost 2 bases and J lost 7, with 7 bases in between.

This clonotype was seen only a few times. The genes are TRBV28 and TRBJ2-5, with D perhaps TRBD1 or TRBD2 (6 bases each). The CDR3 length is 15 residues. V lost 3 bases, J lost 1 base, and 12 bases lay in between. Germline V gives CDR1 MDHEN, CDR2 SYDVKM. This CDR3 reads CASSFRGLSQETQYF. CDR3 coding DNA: TGTGCCAGCAGTTTCCGGGGGCTGAGCCAAGAGACCCAGTACTTC.

This clonotype appeared many times. This sequence joins TRBV29-1 and TRBJ2-7, with a weak D call TRBD1 (6 bases). This CDR3 comprises 11 residues. Trimming removed 5 bases from V and 2 bases from J, with 7 bases in between. The germline V gene encodes CDR1 SQVTM and CDR2 ANQGSEA. DNA for the CDR3: TGCAGCGTTACAGGGACCTACGAGCAGTACTTC. This translates into CSVTGTYEQYF.

The table lists this clonotype with many counts. The chain employs TRBV5-1 and TRBJ2-2; D is unclear. Germline loops: CDR1 SGHRS, CDR2 YFSETQ. Trimming took off 4 bases at V and 2 bases at J, with 9 bases between the two ends. CDR3 length equals 14 residues. DNA for the CDR3: TGCGCCAGCAGCGTATCCAGTAACACCGGGGAGCTGTTTTTT. This translates into CASSVSSNTGELFF.

V and J are TRBV9 and TRBJ2-1; 7 bases align to TRBD2. Germline trimming cut 0 bases from V and 12 bases from J; bases unmatched to any gene: 3. CDR1 and CDR2 (germline): SGDLS, YYNGEE. This CDR3 comprises 12 residues. The CDR3 nucleotides are TGTGCCAGCAGCGTAGGGGGGAGGGGGCAGTTCTTC. This encodes CASSVGGRGQFF.

The chain has TRBV7-6 and TRBJ2-2, with D perhaps TRBD2 (5 bases). The CDR3 loop spans 17 amino acids. Germline V lookup: CDR1 SGHVS, CDR2 FNYEAQ. With 2 bases removed from V and 4 bases from J, the gap between germline ends came to 17 bases. CDR3 region: CASSLLGRSGSTGELFF. The CDR3 DNA is TGTGCCAGCAGCTTACTTGGACGGAGCGGCTCCACCGGGGAGCTGTTTTTT.

Ten or more counts support this clonotype. V gene TRBV20-1 combines with J gene TRBJ1-4; 10 bases are a match to TRBD1. The trim removed 5 bases at V and 8 bases at J, leaving 5 bases unmatched. The CDR3 is 13 amino acids. The germline V gene has CDR1 DFQATT and CDR2 SNEGSKA (reference sequence). CDR3 amino acids: CSAPVDRGEKLFF. The CDR3 bases are TGCAGTGCTCCCGTGGACAGGGGGGAAAAACTGTTTTTT.

This clonotype was seen a handful of times. The CDR3 spells CASRKTSGGRSGANVLTF. The CDR3 nucleotides are TGTGCCAGCAGGAAAACTAGCGGGGGCCGCTCTGGGGCCAACGTCCTGACTTTC. The J gene is TRBJ2-6, the V gene TRBV21-1; the table assigns TRBD2, which was not confirmed against the DNA. TRBV21-1 is tagged as a pseudogene. This CDR3 region has 18 residues.